What follows are 6 T cell receptor beta chains derived from one specimen sequenced in a study of T-cell reconstitution after alpha-beta-depleted transplantation in children. TCRbeta library construction was performed incorporating unique molecular identifiers. TCRdb used MiXCR to reprocess the PCR reads, holding one entry per CDR3 protein. The sample shows under 450,000 distinct CDR3 sequences, less than 15% of them seen only once. The sample was PBMCs, taken from the stem cell graft. Receptors were obtained from a human donor who donated a stem cell graft to a child with Fanconi anemia.

The V gene is TRBV5-1, the J gene TRBJ2-1; D is undetermined. CDR3 size: 14 residues. Looked up from germline, CDR1 is SGHRS and CDR2 is YFSETQ. Trimming left V 4 bases short and J 8 bases short, with 16 bases between. DNA of the CDR3: TGCGCCAGCAGCAGGGCCGTTTTTATCGATGAGCAGTTCTTC. The encoded protein is CASSRAVFIDEQFF.

The chain has TRBV11-2 and TRBJ2-1; 7 bases are a match to TRBD1. There are 14 residues in the CDR3. Germline V lookup: CDR1 SGHAT, CDR2 FQNNGV. J gave up 4 bases and V 4 bases, and 4 bases lay outside the gene matches. The CDR3 loop reads CASSWGQIYNEQFF. CDR3 DNA sequence: TGTGCCAGCAGCTGGGGACAGATATACAATGAGCAGTTCTTC. The full variable domain, completed using reference TRBV11-2 and TRBJ2-1, is EAGVAQSPRYKIIEKRQSVAFWCNPISGHATLYWYQQILGQGPKLLIQFQNNGVVDDSQLPKDRFSAERLKGVDSTLKIQPAKLEDSAVYLCASSWGQIYNEQFFGPGTRLTVL.

The chain links TRBV20-1 to TRBJ1-2; D gene ambiguous. Between the trimmed V and J ends, which lost 6 bases and 0 bases, there was a span of 8 bases. Germline V gene sequence: CDR1 DFQATT, CDR2 SNEGSKA (reference sequence). The CDR3 loop spans 12 amino acids. CDR3 sequence: CSAYSPNYGYTF. Written as DNA, the CDR3 is TGCAGTGCATACAGCCCTAACTATGGCTACACCTTC.

The table lists this clonotype with a few counts. The chain combines TRBV11-2 with TRBJ2-1; no firm D call. The CDR3 sequence is 11 residues long. The germline CDR1 and CDR2 sequences are SGHAT and FQNNGV. Trimming shortened V by 0 bases and J by 10 bases, and 4 bases separated the two germline ends. The CDR3 here is CASSLETEQFF. CDR3 nucleotides: TGTGCCAGCAGCTTAGAAACAGAGCAGTTCTTC.

This clonotype was seen repeatedly, ten times or more. The chain joins TRBV7-2 to TRBJ1-5; 7 nucleotides match TRBD1. CDR1 is SGHTA and CDR2 is FQGNSA in the germline V gene. The CDR3 contains 14 residues. With V trimmed by 4 bases and J by 3 bases, 3 bases remained unmatched. The DNA of the CDR3 is TGTGCCAGCAGCTCCACAGGGGTCAATCAGCCCCAGCATTTT. This codes for CASSSTGVNQPQHF.

The chain has TRBV5-1 and TRBJ2-3; D is perhaps TRBD1 (5 bases). Trimming left V 0 bases short and J 6 bases short, with 11 bases between. Germline-derived CDR1 and CDR2 are SGHRS and YFSETQ. CDR3 size: 14 residues. The CDR3 reads CASSLAQGKDTQYF. The CDR3 coding sequence is TGCGCCAGCAGCTTGGCCCAGGGAAAGGATACGCAGTATTTT.